These 27 T cell receptor beta chains were all obtained from the same sample, sequenced in a study of regulatory T cells in long-lasting Graves disease. Combining iRepertoire HTBI primers with Arm-PCR of CDR3 regions, the authors built TCR beta libraries. TCRdb re-derived calls from the multiplex PCR reads in MiXCR, one entry per CDR3 protein. The sample yields about 320,000 distinct CDR3 sequences, about a sixth seen once. Time point specified: newly diagnosed GD, antithyroid drugs for less than 3 months. Extracted PBMC RNA gave rise to the TCR library. This specimen consisted of peripheral blood mononuclear cells (PBMCs), obtained at new diagnosis, from a patient treated with antithyroid drugs. These receptors were collected from a female donor with Graves disease.

The V call is TRBV7-9, the J call TRBJ1-1; D uncertain. This CDR3 has 13 amino acids. Germline V gene data show CDR1 as SEHNR and CDR2 as FQNEAQ (reference sequence). With 10 bases removed from V and 4 bases from J, the gap between germline ends came to 16 bases. The chain's CDR3 is CAISSSAGTEAFF. The CDR3 DNA is TGTGCCATCTCCAGCAGTGCGGGCACTGAAGCTTTCTTT.

This clonotype was seen at least ten times. The genes are TRBV6-2 or TRBV6-3 and TRBJ1-2, with TRBD1 matching 7 bases. Looked up from germline, CDR1 is MNHEY and CDR2 is SVGEGT. CDR3 size: 15 residues. The J segment lost 0 bases and the V segment lost 7 bases, leaving 8 bases of the junction unmatched. CDR3 in DNA: TGTGCCAGCACCCGAGGGGGCGGATCTAACTATGGCTACACCTTC. Its protein is CASTRGGGSNYGYTF.

This clonotype was detected many times. The chain uses TRBV28 and TRBJ1-1; weak D call: TRBD1 (6 bases). Trimming stripped 5 bases from V and 8 bases from J, with 12 bases between. From germline, CDR1 is MDHEN and CDR2 SYDVKM. The CDR3 runs 12 residues. DNA of the CDR3: TGTGCCAGCAGTCCCCCCGGGGGCGAAGCTTTCTTT. Residues: CASSPPGGEAFF.

This clonotype was seen ten or more times. This chain joins TRBV7-9 and TRBJ1-1; the match to TRBD1 covers 8 bases. With V trimmed by 6 bases and J by 1 base, 4 bases remained unmatched. CDR1 is SEHNR, CDR2 FQNEAQ, per germline (reference sequence). The CDR3 loop spans 14 amino acids. The chain's CDR3 is CASSSGGENTEAFF. In nucleotides, the CDR3 is TGTGCCAGCAGTTCAGGGGGCGAGAACACTGAAGCTTTCTTT. Variable domain in full (rest from reference TRBV7-9 and TRBJ1-1): DTGVSQNPRHKITKRGQNVTFRCDPISEHNRLYWYRQTLGQGPEFLTYFQNEAQLEKSRLLSDRFSAERPKGSFSTLEIQRTEQGDSAMYLCASSSGGENTEAFFGQGTRLTVV.

This clonotype was seen at least ten times. The rearrangement joins TRBV12-3 or TRBV12-4 to TRBJ2-7; TRBD2 agrees at 11 bases. The V segment lost 6 bases and the J segment 3 bases; nucleotides outside the gene matches: 4. CDR3 length: 14 residues. CDR3 loop: CASSSGTSGYEQYF. DNA for the CDR3: TGTGCCAGCAGCTCCGGGACTAGCGGCTACGAGCAGTACTTC.

This clonotype was picked up a small number of times. The rearrangement links TRBV4-1 to TRBJ1-2, with D possibly matching TRBD1 (6 bases). The CDR3 has 18 amino acids. Germline V gene lookup returns CDR1 MGHRA and CDR2 YSYEKL. V lost 1 base and J lost 5, with 23 bases in between. CDR3 protein: CASSQALGGAIVSYGYTF. CDR3 in DNA: TGCGCCAGCAGCCAAGCTCTGGGGGGCGCGATCGTGTCTTATGGCTACACCTTC.

The V call is TRBV6-1, the J call TRBJ1-1; no definite D call. The ends were cut back, 0 bases at V and 10 bases at J, with 12 bases in the middle. The CDR3 loop spans 13 amino acids. Per germline, CDR1 MNHNS and CDR2 SASEGT. CDR3 in DNA: TGTGCCAGCAGTGAAGCCTCAAGGAGGTCAGCTTTCTTT. Translated: CASSEASRRSAFF.

The chain links TRBV5-1 to TRBJ2-6; 7 positions match TRBD2. The V and J ends lost 7 bases and 4 bases, in that order; junction bases with no gene match: 5. Germline CDR1 and CDR2: SGHRS and YFSETQ. The CDR3 extends over 14 amino acids. The CDR3 is CASGGGAGANVLTF. CDR3 sequence (DNA): TGCGCCAGCGGGGGGGGAGCGGGGGCCAACGTCCTGACTTTC. Looking up the rest from reference TRBV5-1 and TRBJ2-6 gives the full variable domain: KAGVTQTPRYLIKTRGQQVTLSCSPISGHRSVSWYQQTPGQGLQFLFEYFSETQRNKGNFPGRFSGRQFSNSRSEMNVSTLELGDSALYLCASGGGAGANVLTFGAGSRLTVL.

This clonotype was observed many times. The V gene is TRBV9, the J gene TRBJ2-7; 9 bases are a match to TRBD1. Germline V CDR1 and CDR2: SGDLS, YYNGEE. V dropped 4 bases and J dropped 0; count of bases not matched to a gene: 2. The CDR3 spans 14 residues. This chain's CDR3 is CASSPDRGSYEQYF. CDR3 nucleotides: TGTGCCAGCAGCCCGGACAGGGGCTCCTACGAGCAGTACTTC.

This clonotype has a count of ten or more. The chain recombines TRBV20-1 with TRBJ2-2, with TRBD2 matching 13 bases. The germline CDR1 and CDR2 sequences are DFQATT and SNEGSKA (reference sequence). Trimming took 2 bases from V and 0 from J; bases not matched to a gene: 15. The CDR3 extends over 21 amino acids. As DNA, the CDR3 is TGCAGTGCTAGAAAGCAGGGAGGGAGGGGACTAGCGGGAACGAACACCGGGGAGCTGTTTTTT. It encodes CSARKQGGRGLAGTNTGELFF.

This chain connects TRBV13 to TRBJ2-7; perhaps TRBD2 as D (6 bases). CDR3 length equals 16 residues. Germline V lookup: CDR1 PRHDT, CDR2 FYEKMQ (reference sequence). V dropped 5 bases and J dropped 4 bases, with 21 bases sitting between them. This CDR3 reads CASSAPGLSTGYEQYF. Written as DNA, the CDR3 is TGTGCCAGCAGCGCCCCGGGACTCAGTACAGGTTACGAGCAGTACTTC.

This clonotype was seen repeatedly, ten times or more. This rearrangement joins TRBV6-5 to TRBJ2-6; TRBD1 agrees at 7 bases. CDR1 and CDR2 from the germline V gene are MNHEY and SVGAGI. The CDR3 extends over 17 amino acids. The trim removed 2 bases at V and 2 bases at J, leaving 6 bases unmatched. CDR3 sequence (DNA): TGTGCCAGCAGTTACGGTCAGACAGGGACTGGGGCCAACGTCCTGACTTTC. Encoded protein: CASSYGQTGTGANVLTF.

V is TRBV4-1 and J is TRBJ1-2; the match to TRBD1 covers 10 bases. The germline CDR1 and CDR2 sequences are MGHRA and YSYEKL. V was clipped by 1 base and J by 0 bases; unmatched bases: 5. This CDR3 is 17 amino acids long. CDR3 protein: CASSQASGTGANYGYTF. CDR3 DNA sequence: TGCGCCAGCAGCCAAGCCTCCGGGACAGGGGCTAACTATGGCTACACCTTC.

In regard to this clonotype: Without the conserved terminal phenylalanine or tryptophan, this CDR3 likely stems from a read error. The chain joins TRBV30 to TRBJ2-5, with D possibly matching TRBD1 (6 bases). Germline CDR1 GTSNPN, CDR2 SVGIG (reference sequence). This CDR3 spans 15 amino acids. Trimming took 2 bases from V and 0 from J, leaving 13 bases between them. This CDR3 is CAWSPGTQYQETQYL. In DNA, the CDR3 is TGTGCCTGGAGTCCTGGGACACAGTACCAAGAGACCCAGTACCTC.

This clonotype was seen at least ten times. The chain carries TRBV5-1 and TRBJ1-3; D gene uncertain. Trimming removed 4 bases from V and 0 bases from J, with 11 bases in between. Germline loops: CDR1 SGHRS, CDR2 YFSETQ. The CDR3 totals 15 residues. The chain's CDR3 is CASSPGDFSGNTIYF. For the CDR3, the DNA is TGCGCCAGCAGCCCGGGAGACTTCTCTGGAAACACCATATATTTT.

This clonotype was recorded many times. The chain links TRBV7-6 to TRBJ2-3, with TRBD2 matching over 9 bases. The CDR3 consists of 18 residues. The V and J ends lost 7 bases and 5 bases, in that order; junction bases with no gene match: 19. Germline lookup yields CDR1 SGHVS and CDR2 FNYEAQ. CDR3 amino acids: CASTREGRRKFLKDTQYF. The CDR3 DNA sequence: TGTGCCAGCACGCGGGAGGGCCGTAGAAAGTTTCTGAAAGATACGCAGTATTTT. Supplemented by reference TRBV7-6 and TRBJ2-3, the full variable domain reads GAGVSQSPRYKVTKRGQDVALRCDPISGHVSLYWYRQALGQGPEFLTYFNYEAQQDKSGLPNDRFSAERPEGSISTLTIQRTEQRDSAMYRCASTREGRRKFLKDTQYFGPGTRLTVL.

This clonotype has a count of ten or more. V and J are TRBV11-3 and TRBJ2-5; D perhaps matches TRBD1 (6 bases). The germline gives CDR1 SGHNT, CDR2 YENEEA. The CDR3 has 16 residues. Trimming shortened V by 2 bases and J by 5 bases, and 18 bases separated the two germline ends. CDR3 nucleotides: TGTGCCAGCAGCTTATATGGGGACACCAGCAGGGAGACCCAGTACTTC. The encoded protein is CASSLYGDTSRETQYF.

This clonotype came up once. Relative to the germline gene, one junction end is altered; a read error may explain this. The chain joins TRBV6-2 or TRBV6-3 to TRBJ2-3, with a tentative D call TRBD2 (5 bases). This CDR3 is 12 amino acids long. Germline CDR1 reads MNHEY; CDR2 reads SVGEGT. The CDR3 DNA reads TGTGCCAGCAGTCCTAGCACAAATACGCAGTATTTT. As protein: CASSPSTNTQYF.

In its sample, this clonotype was seen many times. The V gene is TRBV12-3 or TRBV12-4, the J gene TRBJ2-5; D tentatively fits TRBD1 or TRBD2 (6 bases each). Trimming took 8 bases from V and 5 from J, leaving 12 bases between them. This CDR3 has 12 amino acids. This CDR3 reads CASGGLGETQYF. DNA for the CDR3: TGTGCCAGCGGGGGGCTAGGGGAGACCCAGTACTTC.

Of note for this clonotype: A junction end diverges from the germline sequence, so it may reflect a read error. The chain links TRBV14 to TRBJ1-2; D gene ambiguous. This CDR3 is 15 amino acids long. Germline V gives CDR1 SGHDN, CDR2 FVKESK. In DNA form, the CDR3 reads TGTGCCAGCAGCCAAGATGGTGGAGCCCACTATGGCTACATCTTC. It yields the protein CASSQDGGAHYGYIF.

The table lists this clonotype with many counts. The genes are TRBV12-3 or TRBV12-4 and TRBJ2-1; TRBD1 is a possible D gene (5 bases). This CDR3 region has 17 residues. V was shortened by 1 base and J by 9 bases, with 22 bases between the two germline ends. CDR3 in DNA: TGTGCCAGCAGTTTAGAAGCTTGGGGCAGGGTAAGGGGTGAGCAGTTCTTC. Protein sequence: CASSLEAWGRVRGEQFF.

This clonotype was counted at least ten times. V is TRBV6-5 and J is TRBJ2-6; a possible D gene is TRBD1 (5 bases). Germline CDR1 and CDR2: MNHEY and SVGAGI. Trimming took 2 bases from V and 2 from J, leaving 13 bases between them. This CDR3 region has 17 residues. CDR3 in amino acids: CASSYGPLGAGANVLTF. The CDR3 DNA follows: TGTGCCAGCAGTTACGGCCCTCTAGGGGCTGGGGCCAACGTCCTGACTTTC.

Comments on this clonotype: Just one base apart from a much larger clone, this may be a read error. J is TRBJ2-3 and V is TRBV27, with 9 bases that match TRBD2. CDR3 length: 17 residues. Germline-derived CDR1 and CDR2 are MNHEY and SMNVEV (reference sequence). The CDR3 region has the DNA TGTGCCAGCAGTTTTATGGCTAGCGGGACTAGCACAGATGCGCAGTATTTT. This gives the protein CASSFMASGTSTDAQYF.

This clonotype occurred many times. This sequence joins TRBV24-1 and TRBJ2-3; tentative D call: TRBD2 (5 bases). V dropped 2 bases and J dropped 3 bases, with 8 bases sitting between them. The CDR3 spans 14 residues. Germline CDR1 is KGHDR and CDR2 is SFDVKD. The CDR3: CATSDSGFTDTQYF. The CDR3 DNA reads as TGTGCCACCAGTGATTCGGGGTTTACAGATACGCAGTATTTT.

V gene TRBV2 combines with J gene TRBJ2-7; D ambiguous. Germline lookup yields CDR1 SNHLY and CDR2 FYNNEI. The CDR3 is made up of 14 amino acids. Between the trimmed V and J ends, which lost 4 bases and 0 bases, there was a span of 10 bases. CDR3 residues: CASSVGLNSYEQYF. CDR3 nucleotides: TGTGCCAGCAGTGTTGGGCTAAACTCCTACGAGCAGTACTTC.

This clonotype was detected only a few times. V and J are TRBV9 and TRBJ2-1; TRBD2 matches at 8 bases. There are 15 residues in the CDR3. The germline V gene encodes CDR1 SGDLS and CDR2 YYNGEE. The ends lost 0 bases at V and 7 bases at J; junction bases unmatched: 6. The CDR3 nucleotides are TGTGCCAGCAGCGTAGGGAGCGGGAGTGAGAATGAGCAGTTCTTC. It encodes CASSVGSGSENEQFF.

This clonotype was counted ten times or more. The chain recombines TRBV4-1 with TRBJ1-1; D perhaps matches TRBD1 (6 bases). The CDR3 contains 18 residues. Trimming cost V 2 bases and J 4 bases, with 23 bases left between them. CDR1 and CDR2 (germline): MGHRA, YSYEKL. The CDR3 here is CASSQPGQGGFMTTEAFF. In DNA form, the CDR3 reads TGCGCCAGCAGCCAACCGGGACAAGGAGGCTTCATGACCACTGAAGCTTTCTTT.